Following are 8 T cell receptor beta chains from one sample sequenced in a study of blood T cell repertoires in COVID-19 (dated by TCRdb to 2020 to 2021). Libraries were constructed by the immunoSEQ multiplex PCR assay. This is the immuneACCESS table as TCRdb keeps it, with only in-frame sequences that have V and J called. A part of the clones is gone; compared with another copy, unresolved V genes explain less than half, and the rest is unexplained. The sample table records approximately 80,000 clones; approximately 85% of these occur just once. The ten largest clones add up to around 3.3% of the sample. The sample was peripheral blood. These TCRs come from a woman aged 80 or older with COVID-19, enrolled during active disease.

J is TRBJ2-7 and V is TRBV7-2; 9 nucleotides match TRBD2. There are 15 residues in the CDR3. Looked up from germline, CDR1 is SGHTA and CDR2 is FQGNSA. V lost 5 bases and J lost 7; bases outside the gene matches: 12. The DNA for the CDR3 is TGTGCCAGCAGCCAAGCGGGGGGACAGTACGGTGAGCAGTACTTC. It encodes CASSQAGGQYGEQYF.

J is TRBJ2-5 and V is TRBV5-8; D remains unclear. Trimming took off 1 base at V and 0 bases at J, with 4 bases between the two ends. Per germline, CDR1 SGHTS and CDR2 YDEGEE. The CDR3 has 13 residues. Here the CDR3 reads CASSLYYQETQYF. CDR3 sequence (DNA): TGTGCCAGCAGCTTGTATTACCAAGAGACCCAGTACTTC.

The CDR3 here is CSASGTANYEQYF. The DNA of the CDR3 is TGCAGTGCTAGTGGGACAGCTAACTACGAGCAGTACTTC. The chain links TRBV20-1 to TRBJ2-7; 7 bases agree with TRBD1. The germline V gene has CDR1 DFQATT and CDR2 SNEGSKA (reference sequence). The CDR3 loop spans 13 amino acids. J lost 3 bases, V lost 3 bases, and 5 bases had no gene match.

The CDR3 sequence: CAWTWTGFSEQYF. The DNA for the CDR3 is TGTGCCTGGACATGGACAGGGTTCTCCGAGCAGTACTTC. The chain recombines TRBV30 with TRBJ2-7; 8 nucleotides agree with TRBD1. V gave up 4 bases and J gave up 6 bases; unmatched junction bases: 8. The CDR3 consists of 13 residues. Germline V CDR1 and CDR2: GTSNPN, SVGIG (reference sequence).

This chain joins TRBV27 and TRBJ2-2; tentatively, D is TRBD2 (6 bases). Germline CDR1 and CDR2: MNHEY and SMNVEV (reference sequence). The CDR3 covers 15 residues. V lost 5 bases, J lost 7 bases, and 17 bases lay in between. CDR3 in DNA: TGTGCCAGCAGTCTTCGACTAGTAAGGGGCGGGGAGCTGTTTTTT. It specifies CASSLRLVRGGELFF.

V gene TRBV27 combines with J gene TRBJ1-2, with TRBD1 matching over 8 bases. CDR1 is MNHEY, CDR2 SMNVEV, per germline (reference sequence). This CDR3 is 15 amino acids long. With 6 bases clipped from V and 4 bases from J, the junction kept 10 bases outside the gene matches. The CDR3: CASRSLGGQVYGYTF. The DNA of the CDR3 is TGTGCCAGCAGGAGTTTAGGGGGACAGGTCTATGGCTACACCTTC.

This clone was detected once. CDR3 region: CASGTPPYGYTF. CDR3 bases: TGTGCCAGCGGGACACCTCCCTATGGCTACACCTTC. The rearrangement joins TRBV7-3 to TRBJ1-2, with D tentatively TRBD1 (6 bases). V was shortened by 8 bases and J by 4 bases, with 11 bases between the two germline ends. Germline assignment: CDR1 SGHTA and CDR2 FQGTGA. This CDR3 region has 12 residues.

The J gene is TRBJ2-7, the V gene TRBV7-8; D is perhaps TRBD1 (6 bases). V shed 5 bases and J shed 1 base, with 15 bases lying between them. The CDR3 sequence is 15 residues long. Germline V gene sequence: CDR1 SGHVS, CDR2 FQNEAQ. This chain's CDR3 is CASSNSPDRSYEQYF. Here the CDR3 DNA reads TGTGCCAGCAGCAACTCCCCAGACAGGTCCTACGAGCAGTACTTC.